These 29 T cell receptor beta chains were all obtained from the same sample, sequenced in a study of cytomegalovirus exposure and HLA in healthy donors. A multiplex PCR was run with 60 Vbeta primers and 13 Jbeta primers. Sequenced by immunoSEQ multiplex PCR; TCRdb stores in-frame clones only, minus some. Of 160,000 or so clones listed, roughly 79% are singletons. The sample consisted of PBMCs. These receptors originate from a woman between 45 and 65 years old in good health and CMV-seronegative.

The CDR3 nucleotides are TGTGCCAGCAGTGAATGGACAGGGGTGAAGGAGACCCAGTACTTC. Translated: CASSEWTGVKETQYF. The chain has TRBV2 and TRBJ2-5, with TRBD1 identical over 9 bases. After removal of 2 bases from V and 5 bases from J, the junction contained 6 bases not matched to a gene. Germline V lookup: CDR1 SNHLY, CDR2 FYNNEI. The CDR3 covers 15 residues.

This chain joins TRBV2 and TRBJ1-4; TRBD1 might be the D (5 bases). V shed 5 bases and J shed 8 bases, with 15 bases lying between them. The CDR3 consists of 14 residues. Germline V CDR1 and CDR2: SNHLY, FYNNEI. Here the CDR3 DNA reads TGTGCCAGCAGTCCCGACCCGGCAGGGGAAAAACTGTTTTTT. Translation gives CASSPDPAGEKLFF.

This sequence joins TRBV5-4 and TRBJ1-2, with 9 bases identical to TRBD1. Trimming at V came to 3 bases and at J to 4 bases, leaving 10 bases not matched to a gene. Germline-derived CDR1 and CDR2 are SGHNT and YYREEE (reference sequence). CDR3 length: 16 residues. The CDR3 loop reads CASSSGQGREGYGYTF. The CDR3 region has the DNA TGTGCCAGCAGCTCTGGACAGGGGAGGGAAGGCTATGGCTACACCTTC.

This chain connects TRBV19 to TRBJ2-3, with 13 bases fitting TRBD2. CDR3 length: 18 amino acids. The junction had 11 bases not matched to a gene; V was cut back by 5 bases and J by 3 bases. CDR1 and CDR2 (germline): LNHDA, SQIVND (reference sequence). Written as DNA, the CDR3 is TGTGCCAGTAGTCCCGGACTAGCGGGAGTGGAGAGGACAGATACGCAGTATTTT. Residues: CASSPGLAGVERTDTQYF.

This clone was detected only once. The chain couples TRBV30 to TRBJ2-3; D ambiguous. This CDR3 region has 12 residues. Germline V gene sequence: CDR1 GTSNPN, CDR2 SVGIG (reference sequence). V was cut by 4 bases and J by 5 bases, with 10 bases left in between. The CDR3 region has the DNA TGTGCCTGGAAAACCCGGGTAGATACGCAGTATTTT. Translated, it gives CAWKTRVDTQYF.

The chain recombines TRBV28 with TRBJ1-1, with D hard to call. This CDR3 is built from 15 residues. Germline lookup yields CDR1 MDHEN and CDR2 SYDVKM. The germline V and J ends were trimmed by 6 bases and 0 bases, with 14 bases remaining between them. The CDR3: CASSPSLYLNTEAFF. In DNA form, the CDR3 reads TGTGCCAGCAGCCCTTCGCTCTACCTGAACACTGAAGCTTTCTTT.

The V gene is TRBV7-6, the J gene TRBJ2-4, with 7 bases aligning to TRBD1. V lost 3 bases to trimming and J lost 3 bases; unmatched junction nucleotides: 11. The CDR3 spans 17 residues. Germline CDR1 reads SGHVS; CDR2 reads FNYEAQ. The CDR3 DNA reads as TGTGCCAGCAGCTTTCCTGGACAGGTTGGAGTCAAAAACATTCAGTACTTC. Protein product: CASSFPGQVGVKNIQYF.

This chain joins TRBV13 and TRBJ2-5; the match to TRBD1 covers 8 bases. Germline V gene sequence: CDR1 PRHDT, CDR2 FYEKMQ (reference sequence). CDR3 length: 15 amino acids. Trimming at V came to 2 bases and at J to 2 bases, leaving 4 bases not matched to a gene. The CDR3 here is CASSLRQGAQETQYF. The CDR3 nucleotides are TGTGCCAGCAGCTTAAGGCAGGGGGCTCAAGAGACCCAGTACTTC.

This clone was counted once. The V and J genes are TRBV13 and TRBJ2-5, with D perhaps TRBD1 (6 bases). Trimming left V 3 bases short and J 5 bases short, with 10 bases between. CDR1 and CDR2 from the germline V gene are PRHDT and FYEKMQ (reference sequence). The CDR3 runs to 13 residues. The chain's CDR3 is CASSFERGETQYF. For the CDR3, the DNA is TGTGCCAGCAGCTTCGAAAGGGGGGAGACCCAGTACTTC.

The chain has TRBV2 and TRBJ2-1; possible D gene TRBD2, 5 bases. Trimming took off 1 base at V and 4 bases at J, with 11 bases between the two ends. The CDR3 is 15 amino acids. The V gene's germline CDR1 is SNHLY and CDR2 FYNNEI. As DNA, the CDR3 is TGTGCCAGCAGTGAAGGGAGGACTGCATACAATGAGCAGTTCTTC. Protein: CASSEGRTAYNEQFF. The whole variable domain, remainder taken from reference TRBV2 and TRBJ2-1, is EPEVTQTPSHQVTQMGQEVILRCVPISNHLYFYWYRQILGQKVEFLVSFYNNEISEKSEIFDDQFSVERPDGSNFTLKIRSTKLEDSAMYFCASSEGRTAYNEQFFGPGTRLTVL.

This clone was observed a handful of times. This rearrangement joins TRBV29-1 to TRBJ1-1; TRBD1 agrees at 7 bases. CDR3 length: 13 amino acids. Germline CDR1 reads SQVTM; CDR2 reads ANQGSEA. The J segment lost 1 base and the V segment lost 7 bases, leaving 6 bases of the junction unmatched. CDR3 residues: CSATGQQNTEAFF. The CDR3 DNA is TGCAGCGCAACGGGACAGCAGAACACTGAAGCTTTCTTT. The whole variable domain, filled in from reference TRBV29-1 and TRBJ1-1, reads SAVISQKPSRDICQRGTSLTIQCQVDSQVTMMFWYRQQPGQSLTLIATANQGSEATYESGFVIDKFPISRPNLTFSTLTVSNMSPEDSSIYLCSATGQQNTEAFFGQGTRLTVV.

V usage is TRBV30 and J usage is TRBJ2-3, with TRBD2 as a possible D gene (5 bases). Trimming pared 3 bases from V and 0 bases from J, leaving 13 bases between. The CDR3 totals 15 residues. Germline lookup yields CDR1 GTSNPN and CDR2 SVGIG (reference sequence). The CDR3 DNA reads TGTGCCTGGAGGGGAGACGGTGGTAGCACAGATACGCAGTATTTT. The encoded protein is CAWRGDGGSTDTQYF.

The count of this clone is one. V is TRBV14 and J is TRBJ2-6, with D maybe TRBD1 (5 bases). Germline V CDR1 and CDR2: SGHDN, FVKESK. The CDR3 is made up of 15 amino acids. V was shortened by 3 bases and J by 2 bases, with 8 bases between the two germline ends. The CDR3 sequence: CASSHWGAGANVLTF. The CDR3 nucleotides read TGTGCCAGCAGCCATTGGGGCGCTGGGGCCAACGTCCTGACTTTC.

The chain employs TRBV29-1 and TRBJ2-7; D gene unclear. Trimming shortened V by 0 bases and J by 0 bases, and 15 bases separated the two germline ends. CDR3 length: 16 amino acids. Germline values: CDR1 SQVTM, CDR2 ANQGSEA. The CDR3 here is CSVEDRSGVTSYEQYF. DNA of the CDR3: TGCAGCGTTGAAGATCGGTCAGGCGTGACCTCCTACGAGCAGTACTTC.

The chain couples TRBV28 to TRBJ2-3; D is undetermined. V was shortened by 5 bases and J by 1 base, with 13 bases between the two germline ends. The length of the CDR3 is 15 residues. Germline-derived CDR1 and CDR2 are MDHEN and SYDVKM. CDR3 nucleotides: TGTGCCAGCAGTCCCGGTAGCTTTCGCACAGATACGCAGTATTTT. Translated, it gives CASSPGSFRTDTQYF.

The J gene is TRBJ2-7, the V gene TRBV7-8, with TRBD1 matching over 8 bases. CDR1 and CDR2 from the germline V gene are SGHVS and FQNEAQ. The CDR3 spans 15 residues. Trimming at V came to 1 base and at J to 5 bases, leaving 7 bases not matched to a gene. In nucleotides, the CDR3 is TGTGCCAGCAGCTTAGACAGGGGGGTAATGGACGAGCAGTACTTC. Encoded protein: CASSLDRGVMDEQYF.

The J gene is TRBJ2-1, the V gene TRBV7-9, with TRBD2 matching over 14 bases. The ends lost 3 bases at V and 6 bases at J; junction bases unmatched: 4. CDR1 SEHNR and CDR2 FQNEAQ come from the germline V gene (reference sequence). This CDR3 contains 16 residues. CDR3 region: CASSFGTSGSGNEQFF. The CDR3 bases are TGTGCCAGCAGCTTTGGGACTAGCGGGAGCGGCAATGAGCAGTTCTTC.

V is TRBV2 and J is TRBJ2-1; TRBD1 is a possible D gene (7 bases). There are 14 residues in the CDR3. V lost 6 bases, J lost 7 bases, and 16 bases lay in between. Germline V gene lookup returns CDR1 SNHLY and CDR2 FYNNEI. The CDR3 region has the DNA TGTGCCAGCAGCCGACAGGGAGGAGCGAATGAGCAGTTCTTC. Translated: CASSRQGGANEQFF.

This clone was found a few times. This sequence joins TRBV16 and TRBJ2-7; 11 positions match TRBD2. Losses at the gene ends were 3 bases for V and 3 bases for J; bases not matched to a gene: 10. This CDR3 spans 17 amino acids. Looked up from germline, CDR1 is KGHSY and CDR2 is FQNENV. The CDR3 DNA follows: TGTGCCAGCAGCCAGACAACCGGGACTAGCGGCCTCTACGAGCAGTACTTC. Protein: CASSQTTGTSGLYEQYF.

This chain links TRBV6-5 with TRBJ1-3, with TRBD1 as a possible D gene (6 bases). This CDR3 comprises 16 residues. Germline values: CDR1 MNHEY, CDR2 SVGAGI. Trimming took 4 bases from V and 0 from J, leaving 13 bases between them. The CDR3 DNA is TGTGCCAGCAGTTCCTTTTCGACAGGCTCTGGAAACACCATATATTTT. Translating gives CASSSFSTGSGNTIYF.

The chain employs TRBV7-2 and TRBJ1-5; tentatively, D is TRBD1 (6 bases). With 5 bases removed from V and 6 bases from J, the gap between germline ends came to 14 bases. This CDR3 spans 14 amino acids. Germline-derived CDR1 and CDR2 are SGHTA and FQGNSA. The CDR3 is CASSLYQGSQPQHF. The DNA of the CDR3 is TGTGCCAGCAGCCTTTACCAGGGGAGTCAGCCCCAGCATTTT.

The J gene is TRBJ1-1, the V gene TRBV5-6, with no clear D. This CDR3 is 15 amino acids long. V was pared by 0 bases and J by 6 bases, with 15 bases between. Germline V gives CDR1 SGHDT, CDR2 YYEEEE. The CDR3 here is CASSLVSPVHSEAFF. The CDR3 DNA is TGTGCCAGCAGCTTGGTTTCGCCAGTCCATTCTGAAGCTTTCTTT.

This chain connects TRBV7-2 to TRBJ2-5; 8 positions agree with TRBD2. The CDR3 consists of 16 residues. V dropped 7 bases and J dropped 5; count of bases not matched to a gene: 15. The V gene's germline CDR1 is SGHTA and CDR2 FQGNSA. CDR3 DNA sequence: TGTGCCAGCAAGCCCAGGAGCGGGAGAGCGAAGGAGACCCAGTACTTC. Its translation: CASKPRSGRAKETQYF.

This rearrangement joins TRBV6-5 to TRBJ2-3, with TRBD1 identical over 7 bases. Unmatched junction bases numbered 7, after V lost 8 bases and J lost 5 bases. The CDR3 length is 13 residues. Germline V gives CDR1 MNHEY, CDR2 SVGAGI. The CDR3 spells CASSRGRIDTQYF. The DNA for the CDR3 is TGTGCCAGCTCTAGGGGGCGCATAGATACGCAGTATTTT.

The chain recombines TRBV6-4 with TRBJ2-1; 8 nucleotides align to TRBD2. There are 15 residues in the CDR3. Germline CDR1 and CDR2: MRHNA and SNTAGT. J lost 3 bases, V lost 3 bases, and 4 bases had no gene match. Written as DNA, the CDR3 is TGTGCCAGCAGTGAGAAAGCGGGAGTCTACAATGAGCAGTTCTTC. Translating it yields CASSEKAGVYNEQFF.

CDR3 sequence (DNA): TGTGCCAGCAGCGAAGGGGTATCTTTAACTGTCGATGGCTACACCTTC. This codes for CASSEGVSLTVDGYTF. The V and J genes are TRBV7-9 and TRBJ1-2; D possibly corresponds to TRBD1 (5 bases). The CDR3 runs 16 residues. CDR1 and CDR2 from the germline V gene are SEHNR and FQNEAQ (reference sequence). V was cut by 5 bases and J by 6 bases, with 22 bases left in between.

V and J are TRBV7-2 and TRBJ2-7; 7 nucleotides line up with TRBD1. CDR1 and CDR2 (germline): SGHTA, FQGNSA. This CDR3 spans 16 amino acids. V gave up 5 bases and J gave up 4 bases; unmatched junction bases: 14. CDR3 amino acids: CASSPDSMGQTYEQYF. The CDR3 DNA sequence: TGTGCCAGCAGCCCGGACAGCATGGGACAGACTTACGAGCAGTACTTC.

CDR3 amino acids: CASRAGLASNEQFF. The CDR3, as DNA: TGTGCCAGCAGGGCGGGACTAGCCAGCAATGAGCAGTTCTTC. The chain uses TRBV6-6 and TRBJ2-1, with 9 bases lining up with TRBD2. J gave up 6 bases and V 6 bases, and 6 bases lay outside the gene matches. The CDR3 is made up of 14 amino acids. From germline, CDR1 is MNHNY and CDR2 SVGAGI (reference sequence).

This clone was detected once. J is TRBJ2-2 and V is TRBV6-5; 7 nucleotides match TRBD2. The CDR3 totals 14 residues. Germline V CDR1 and CDR2: MNHEY, SVGAGI. J lost 6 bases, V lost 11 bases, and 12 bases had no gene match. For the CDR3, the DNA is TGTGCCTCCTCCTCCACGGGAGGTTCCGGGGAGCTGTTTTTT. Protein: CASSSTGGSGELFF.